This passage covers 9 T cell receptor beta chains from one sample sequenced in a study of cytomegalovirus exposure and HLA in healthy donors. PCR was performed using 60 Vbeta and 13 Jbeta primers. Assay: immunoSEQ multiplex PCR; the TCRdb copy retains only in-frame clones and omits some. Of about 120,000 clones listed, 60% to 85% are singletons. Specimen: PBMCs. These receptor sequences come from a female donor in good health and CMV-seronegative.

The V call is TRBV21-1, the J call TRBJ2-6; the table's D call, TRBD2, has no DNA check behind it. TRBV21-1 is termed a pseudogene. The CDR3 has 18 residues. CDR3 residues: CASSLRTSGGAGANVLTF. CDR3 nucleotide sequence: TGTGCCAGCAGCTTGCGGACTAGCGGGGGGGCAGGGGCCAACGTCCTGACTTTC.

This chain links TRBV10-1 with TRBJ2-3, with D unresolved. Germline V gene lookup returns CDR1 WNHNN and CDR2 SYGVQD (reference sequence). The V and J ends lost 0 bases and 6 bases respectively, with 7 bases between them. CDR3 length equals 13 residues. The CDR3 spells CASSESLRDTQYF. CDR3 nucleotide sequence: TGCGCCAGCAGTGAGTCTTTGAGGGATACGCAGTATTTT.

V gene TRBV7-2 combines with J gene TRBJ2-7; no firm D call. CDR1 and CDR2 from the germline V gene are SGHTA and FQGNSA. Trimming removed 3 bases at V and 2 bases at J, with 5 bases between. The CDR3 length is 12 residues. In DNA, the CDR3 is TGTGCCAGCAGCTTCAGTACCTACGAGCAGTACTTC. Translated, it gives CASSFSTYEQYF. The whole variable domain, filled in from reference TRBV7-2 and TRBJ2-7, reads GAGVSQSPSNKVTEKGKDVELRCDPISGHTALYWYRQSLGQGLEFLIYFQGNSAPDKSGLPSDRFSAERTGGSVSTLTIQRTQQEDSAVYLCASSFSTYEQYFGPGTRLTVT.

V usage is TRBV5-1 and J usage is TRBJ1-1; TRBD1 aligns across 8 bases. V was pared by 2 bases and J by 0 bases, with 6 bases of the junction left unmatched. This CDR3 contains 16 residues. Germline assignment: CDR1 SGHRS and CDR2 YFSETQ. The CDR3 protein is CASSFNGQGLNTEAFF. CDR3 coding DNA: TGCGCCAGCAGCTTCAACGGACAGGGACTGAACACTGAAGCTTTCTTT.

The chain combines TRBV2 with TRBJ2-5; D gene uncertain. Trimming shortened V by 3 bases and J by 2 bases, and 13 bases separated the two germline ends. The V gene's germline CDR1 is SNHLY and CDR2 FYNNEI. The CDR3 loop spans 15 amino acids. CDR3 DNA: TGTGCCAGCAGTGAGTTGACTGGATCTCAAGAGACCCAGTACTTC. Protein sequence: CASSELTGSQETQYF.

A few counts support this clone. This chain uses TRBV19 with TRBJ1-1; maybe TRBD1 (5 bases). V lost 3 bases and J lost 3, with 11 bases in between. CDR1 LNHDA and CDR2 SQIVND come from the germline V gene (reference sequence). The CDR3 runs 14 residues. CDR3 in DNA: TGTGCCAGTAGTATCAGGGTCATGGACACTGAAGCTTTCTTT. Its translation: CASSIRVMDTEAFF.

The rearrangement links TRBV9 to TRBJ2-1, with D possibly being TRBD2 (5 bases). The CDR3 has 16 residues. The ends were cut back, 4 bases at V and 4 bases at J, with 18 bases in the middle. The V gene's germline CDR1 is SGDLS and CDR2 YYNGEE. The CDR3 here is CASSPQTRIAYNEQFF. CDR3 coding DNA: TGTGCCAGCAGCCCGCAAACTAGGATCGCATACAATGAGCAGTTCTTC.

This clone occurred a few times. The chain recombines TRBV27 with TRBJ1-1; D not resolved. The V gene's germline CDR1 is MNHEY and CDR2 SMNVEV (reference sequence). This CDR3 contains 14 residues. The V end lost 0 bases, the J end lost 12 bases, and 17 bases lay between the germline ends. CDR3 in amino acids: CASSLSNSLIRPFF. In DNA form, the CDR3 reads TGTGCCAGCAGTTTATCGAACAGTTTGATTCGGCCTTTCTTT.

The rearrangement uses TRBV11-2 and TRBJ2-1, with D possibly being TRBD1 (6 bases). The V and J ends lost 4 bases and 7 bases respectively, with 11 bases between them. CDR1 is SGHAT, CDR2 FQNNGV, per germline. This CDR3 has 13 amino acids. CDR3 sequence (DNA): TGTGCCAGCAGCTGGGCGAGGGGGAATGAGCAGTTCTTC. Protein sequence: CASSWARGNEQFF.